The 30 T cell receptor beta chains reported below all come from one sample, sequenced in a study of metastatic and nonmetastatic thyroid tumors. TCRdb re-analyzed the PCR reads using MiXCR. The repertoire holds about 27,000 clones, with roughly 17% as singletons. Treatment of any kind had been given to no patient before thyroid surgery. Sequencing used blood. All receptors come from a male donor with papillary thyroid cancer or a benign thyroid nodule (not recorded which). Some clones in this sample may be carry-over from other donors' samples.

There are many counts of this clone. A much larger clone lies a single base off, so this may be a read error. The rearrangement links TRBV5-1 to TRBJ2-3, with TRBD1 as a possible D gene (6 bases). Germline V lookup: CDR1 SGHRS, CDR2 YFSETQ. The CDR3 spans 16 residues. CDR3 in DNA: TGCGTCAGCAGCTCCGACGGACAGATGAGCACAGATACGCAGTATTTT. This encodes CVSSSDGQMSTDTQYF.

This clone was recorded at least ten times. The rearrangement uses TRBV9 and TRBJ1-2, with D maybe TRBD1 (6 bases). V lost 5 bases to trimming and J lost 7 bases, with 12 bases between them. The CDR3 covers 12 residues. Per the germline V gene, CDR1 is SGDLS and CDR2 is YYNGEE. Here the CDR3 reads CASRQVGGGYTF. The CDR3 DNA reads TGTGCCAGCAGACAGGTAGGGGGTGGCTACACCTTC.

The table lists this clone with many counts. This chain uses TRBV7-9 with TRBJ1-1; TRBD1 matches 7 bases. Per the germline V gene, CDR1 is SEHNR and CDR2 is FQNEAQ (reference sequence). After removal of 1 base from V and 3 bases from J, the junction contained 2 bases not matched to a gene. This CDR3 comprises 14 residues. The CDR3 here is CASSLDRGDTEAFF. As DNA, the CDR3 is TGTGCCAGCAGCTTAGACAGGGGAGACACTGAAGCTTTCTTT.

CDR3 amino acids: CASSNHGLAGLTYYQYF. CDR3 DNA sequence: TGTGCCAGCAGTAACCATGGACTAGCGGGACTCACCTACTATCAGTACTTC. The genes are TRBV6-2 or TRBV6-3 and TRBJ2-7, with 12 bases identical to TRBD2. With 5 bases clipped from V and 10 bases from J, the junction kept 18 bases outside the gene matches. Germline V gene data show CDR1 as MNHEY and CDR2 as SVGEGT. CDR3 length: 17 amino acids.

Sample share makes this clone medium-sized. V and J are TRBV7-2 and TRBJ2-3; D unclear. The CDR3 has 11 residues. CDR1 is SGHTA, CDR2 FQGNSA, per germline. Trimming left V 2 bases short and J 4 bases short, with 1 base between. CDR3 amino acids: CASSLSDTQYF. The DNA for the CDR3 is TGTGCCAGCAGCTTATCAGATACGCAGTATTTT.

There are many counts of this clone. V usage is TRBV28 and J usage is TRBJ2-1, with 8 bases that match TRBD1. The CDR3 runs to 17 residues. The trim removed 3 bases at V and 6 bases at J, leaving 13 bases unmatched. CDR1 is MDHEN and CDR2 is SYDVKM in the germline V gene. Here the CDR3 reads CASSFPDRGQALNEQFF. CDR3 coding DNA: TGTGCCAGCAGTTTCCCCGACCGGGGACAGGCGCTCAATGAGCAGTTCTTC.

The table lists this clone with many counts. Just one base apart from a much larger clone, this may be a read error. The V and J genes are TRBV12-5 and TRBJ2-3; D not certain. CDR1 is LGHNT, CDR2 FRNRAP, per germline. V was cut by 1 base and J by 4 bases, with 3 bases left in between. The CDR3 covers 12 residues. For the CDR3, the DNA is TGTGCTAGTGGTTTGGGGTCAGATACGCAGTATTTT. It is translated as CASGLGSDTQYF.

This clone was recorded at least ten times. This chain uses TRBV29-1 with TRBJ2-7; tentative D call: TRBD1 (6 bases). Germline CDR1 SQVTM, CDR2 ANQGSEA. This CDR3 has 13 amino acids. V was cut by 3 bases and J by 4 bases, with 13 bases left in between. The CDR3 DNA reads as TGCAGCGTTGAGACAGGATCGGGGTACGAGCAGTACTTC. Encoded protein: CSVETGSGYEQYF.

The chain couples TRBV25-1 to TRBJ2-1, with a tentative D call TRBD2 (5 bases). V lost 4 bases and J lost 7, with 20 bases in between. Germline CDR1 and CDR2: MGHDK and SYGVNS. The length of the CDR3 is 16 residues. CDR3 bases: TGTGCCAGCAGTGTCAGTCGGGATAGCATTTGGAATGAGCAGTTCTTC. Translating it yields CASSVSRDSIWNEQFF. Based on the CDR3 plus reference TRBV25-1 and TRBJ2-1, the full variable domain is EADIYQTPRYLVIGTGKKITLECSQTMGHDKMYWYQQDPGMELHLIHYSYGVNSTEKGDLSSESTVSRIRTEHFPLTLESARPSHTSQYLCASSVSRDSIWNEQFFGPGTRLTVL.

Ten or more counts support this clone. This chain links TRBV7-9 with TRBJ2-1; tentative D call: TRBD2 (5 bases). The CDR3 contains 13 residues. Looked up from germline, CDR1 is SEHNR and CDR2 is FQNEAQ (reference sequence). The V end was cut by 3 bases, the J end by 7 bases, with 10 bases between. Here the CDR3 DNA reads TGTGCCAGCAGCTTCAGGACGGGGAATGAGCAGTTCTTC. Its translation is CASSFRTGNEQFF.

This clone was recorded at least ten times. J is TRBJ1-1 and V is TRBV28; unclear D gene. The CDR3 extends over 13 amino acids. Per the germline V gene, CDR1 is MDHEN and CDR2 is SYDVKM. The V and J ends lost 2 bases and 3 bases respectively, with 7 bases between them. CDR3 DNA: TGTGCCAGCAGTTTAATGACGGACACTGAAGCTTTCTTT. It yields the protein CASSLMTDTEAFF.

This clone was observed many times. The genes are TRBV11-3 and TRBJ1-1; TRBD1 might be the D (5 bases). The germline V gene has CDR1 SGHNT and CDR2 YENEEA. Between the trimmed V and J ends, which lost 2 bases and 1 base, there was a span of 8 bases. The CDR3 consists of 14 residues. The CDR3 here is CASSLQGGNTEAFF. The CDR3 nucleotides are TGTGCCAGCAGCTTACAGGGAGGGAACACTGAAGCTTTCTTT.

Remarks on this clone: An end of the junction differs from the germline gene, which may be a read error. The sample holds other DNA sequences that translate to the same CDR3. The chain uses TRBV9 and TRBJ1-6, with 9 bases matching TRBD1. Germline loops: CDR1 SGDLS, CDR2 YYNGEE. The CDR3 runs to 16 residues. CDR3 in amino acids: CASSGRAGTGNSPPHF. The CDR3 bases are TGCGCCAGCAGCGGACGAGCCGGGACAGGGAATTCACCCCCCCACTTT. Together with reference TRBV9 and TRBJ1-6, the CDR3 gives the full variable domain: DSGVTQTPKHLITATGQRVTLRCSPRSGDLSVYWYQQSLDQGLQFLIQYYNGEERAKGNILERFSAQQFPDLHSELNLSSLELGDSALYFCASSGRAGTGNSPPHFGNGTRLTVT.

This clone was recorded many times. The gene calls are TRBV30 and TRBJ1-1, with a possible D match to TRBD1 (5 bases). Looked up from germline, CDR1 is GTSNPN and CDR2 is SVGIG (reference sequence). The ends were cut back, 1 base at V and 6 bases at J, with 9 bases in the middle. The CDR3 loop spans 12 amino acids. The CDR3 nucleotides are TGTGCCTGGAGTGACAGGTTCGCTGAAGCTTTCTTT. Translation: CAWSDRFAEAFF.

This clone was seen repeatedly, ten times or more. The chain couples TRBV2 to TRBJ2-7, with 7 bases identical to TRBD2. The germline V gene has CDR1 SNHLY and CDR2 FYNNEI. The CDR3 runs 16 residues. The V and J ends lost 4 bases and 3 bases, in that order; junction bases with no gene match: 12. The CDR3 protein is CASSGLGLAEYYEQYF. DNA for the CDR3: TGTGCCAGCAGTGGTTTGGGCCTAGCGGAATACTACGAGCAGTACTTC.

This clone was recorded at least ten times. The rearrangement joins TRBV27 to TRBJ2-1; maybe TRBD1 (6 bases). There are 13 residues in the CDR3. The V and J ends lost 4 bases and 5 bases respectively, with 9 bases between them. Per germline, CDR1 MNHEY and CDR2 SMNVEV (reference sequence). CDR3: CASSSAGDNEQFF. The CDR3 DNA reads as TGTGCCAGCAGTTCTGCAGGGGACAATGAGCAGTTCTTC.

By its share, this clone is medium-sized. J is TRBJ2-7 and V is TRBV11-2; weak D call: TRBD1 (5 bases). There are 14 residues in the CDR3. Trimming took off 4 bases at V and 2 bases at J, with 12 bases between the two ends. CDR1 is SGHAT, CDR2 FQNNGV, per germline. The CDR3 reads CASSSTGRAYEQYF. The CDR3 region has the DNA TGTGCCAGCAGCTCCACAGGAAGGGCCTACGAGCAGTACTTC.

This clone was picked up a small number of times. The J gene is TRBJ2-7, the V gene TRBV11-3; D possibly uses TRBD1 or TRBD2 (5 bases each). CDR1 SGHNT and CDR2 YENEEA come from the germline V gene. The V and J ends lost 7 bases and 0 bases respectively, with 19 bases between them. The CDR3 spans 16 residues. This chain's CDR3 is CASTPRGQGPSYEQYF. DNA of the CDR3: TGTGCCAGCACCCCCCGCGGGCAGGGACCCTCCTACGAGCAGTACTTC.

This clone was counted many times. The rearrangement uses TRBV5-6 and TRBJ2-1; 9 positions agree with TRBD1. This CDR3 spans 14 amino acids. Germline CDR1 reads SGHDT; CDR2 reads YYEEEE. The ends lost 1 base at V and 10 bases at J; junction bases unmatched: 6. CDR3: CASSLSTGGNEQFF. DNA of the CDR3: TGTGCCAGCAGCTTGAGTACAGGGGGCAACGAGCAGTTCTTC.

The chain has TRBV2 and TRBJ1-5, with 8 positions matching TRBD1. This CDR3 has 15 residues. Per the germline V gene, CDR1 is SNHLY and CDR2 is FYNNEI. Trimming cost V 6 bases and J 1 base; bases outside gene matches: 5. CDR3 nucleotide sequence: TGTGCCAGCAGGCCGACAGGGGTGAGCAATCAGCCCCAGCATTTT. Its protein product is CASRPTGVSNQPQHF.

This clone has ten or more counts. The chain carries TRBV4-1 and TRBJ2-7; TRBD1 agrees at 10 bases. The CDR3 has 15 residues. The J segment lost 1 base and the V segment lost 3 bases, leaving 3 bases of the junction unmatched. Germline V gene sequence: CDR1 MGHRA, CDR2 YSYEKL. The CDR3 coding sequence is TGCGCCAGCAGCCAGGGACAGGGGCCATCCTACGAGCAGTACTTC. Translating it yields CASSQGQGPSYEQYF.

V gene TRBV7-2 combines with J gene TRBJ2-7, with 10 nucleotides matching TRBD2. V lost 5 bases and J lost 4; bases outside the gene matches: 5. There are 14 residues in the CDR3. CDR1 SGHTA and CDR2 FQGNSA come from the germline V gene. Here the CDR3 reads CASSLQAGGYEQYF. The CDR3 DNA reads TGTGCCAGCAGCCTTCAAGCGGGGGGGTACGAGCAGTACTTC.

This clone was seen many times. The chain employs TRBV3-1 and TRBJ1-4; TRBD1 might be the D (5 bases). The germline V and J ends were trimmed by 3 bases and 9 bases, with 14 bases remaining between them. Germline lookup yields CDR1 LGHDT and CDR2 YNNKEL (reference sequence). The CDR3 runs to 14 residues. The CDR3 reads CASSQSAGGQKLFF. The DNA of the CDR3 is TGTGCCAGCAGCCAGTCTGCCGGGGGACAAAAACTGTTTTTT.

This clone occurred many times. The V call is TRBV10-3, the J call TRBJ1-2; D gene ambiguous. Germline V gene data show CDR1 as ENHRY and CDR2 as SYGVKD. The V gene lost 5 bases and the J gene lost 2 bases, with 9 bases spanning the gap. There are 13 residues in the CDR3. The CDR3 region is CAISPQENYGYTF. CDR3 nucleotide sequence: TGTGCCATCAGTCCGCAAGAAAACTATGGCTACACCTTC.

On this clone itself: Compared with germline, one end of the junction differs, possibly owing to a read error. The chain joins TRBV18 to TRBJ2-7, with 8 bases aligning to TRBD2. This CDR3 is built from 14 residues. Germline V gene sequence: CDR1 KGHSH, CDR2 LQKENI. The CDR3: CASSPPAGGHERYF. Here the CDR3 DNA reads TGTGCCAGCTCACCACCTGCGGGGGGCCACGAGCGGTACTTC.

The table lists this clone with many counts. The chain has TRBV10-1 and TRBJ2-3; D remains ambiguous. V lost 3 bases and J lost 4, with 17 bases in between. This CDR3 region has 16 residues. Germline CDR1 is WNHNN and CDR2 is SYGVQD (reference sequence). The CDR3 DNA follows: TGCGCCAGCAGTGATGTAGACCTCGTAGACCCAGATACGCAGTATTTT. Encoded protein: CASSDVDLVDPDTQYF.

This clone was seen many times. The rearrangement links TRBV20-1 to TRBJ2-5; D is possibly TRBD1 (6 bases). Germline CDR1 DFQATT, CDR2 SNEGSKA (reference sequence). This CDR3 comprises 11 residues. Trimming left V 5 bases short and J 4 bases short, with 8 bases between. CDR3 sequence reads: CSAWDIETQYF. The CDR3 DNA sequence: TGCAGTGCTTGGGACATAGAGACCCAGTACTTC.

This clone showed up many times. The rearrangement links TRBV19 to TRBJ2-1; no definite D call. The CDR3 has 16 residues. Germline V gene data show CDR1 as LNHDA and CDR2 as SQIVND (reference sequence). With 1 base removed from V and 0 bases from J, the gap between germline ends came to 10 bases. The CDR3 reads CASSIGQYVSYNEQFF. In DNA form, the CDR3 reads TGTGCCAGTAGTATAGGGCAGTATGTCTCCTACAATGAGCAGTTCTTC. The full variable domain, in which reference TRBV19 and TRBJ2-1 provide the parts outside the CDR3, is DGGITQSPKYLFRKEGQNVTLSCEQNLNHDAMYWYRQDPGQGLRLIYYSQIVNDFQKGDIAEGYSVSREKKESFPLTVTSAQKNPTAFYLCASSIGQYVSYNEQFFGPGTRLTVL.

This clone was counted ten times or more. Other DNA sequences in the same sample also yield this CDR3. The rearrangement uses TRBV6-1 and TRBJ1-2, with D tentatively TRBD1 (6 bases). CDR1 MNHNS and CDR2 SASEGT come from the germline V gene. The CDR3 contains 14 residues. V was pared by 7 bases and J by 2 bases, with 14 bases between. CDR3 DNA sequence: TGTGCCAGCAACTACTTTGACAGGAACTATGGCTACACCTTC. As protein: CASNYFDRNYGYTF.

This clone was counted between two and nine times. The J gene is TRBJ2-3, the V gene TRBV2, with 9 bases that match TRBD1. Trimming at V came to 6 bases and at J to 6 bases, leaving 13 bases not matched to a gene. The CDR3 contains 16 residues. Germline V CDR1 and CDR2: SNHLY, FYNNEI. CDR3 loop: CASRSPGQGSADTQYF. As DNA, the CDR3 is TGTGCCAGCAGGTCTCCGGGACAGGGATCGGCGGATACGCAGTATTTT.